A selection of T cell receptor beta chains follows, all from one sample in a study of graft-versus-host responses after intestinal transplantation. These receptors have no identified antigens. Here immunoSEQ multiplex PCR was the method, and the copy in TCRdb shows in-frame clones only, minus some. The table has nearly 110,000 clones, about 87% seen once. The sample was unstimulated CD4+ T cells sorted from spleen or lymph node cells, taken before transplant. The receptors come from a human donor who was the organ donor for an intestinal transplant. Each CDR3 is given with its conserved first and last residue. The order of the fields is V gene, CDR3 length, clone size, D gene, J gene, CDR3 DNA, CDR3 protein. The D gene is left open where the match is weak. Clone size is given for some rows only: seen once, a few or many times, or a class if the clone is expanded.

TRBV6-5	11	.	.	TRBJ2-3	TGTGCCAGCAGTGGGACTTATACGCAGTATTTT	CASSGTYTQYF
TRBV7-9	13	.	.	TRBJ2-7	TGTGCCAGCAGCTTACTGGGGGCCTACGAGCAGTACTTC	CASSLLGAYEQYF
TRBV6-5	13	few	TRBD2	TRBJ2-7	TGTGCCAGCAGCCTAGAAGGGGAGGGGGAGCAGTACTTC	CASSLEGEGEQYF
TRBV5-1	15	.	.	TRBJ1-1	TGCGCCAGCAGCTTGGGGACAAGTTTGAACACTGAAGCTTTCTTT	CASSLGTSLNTEAFF
TRBV7-2	12	.	TRBD1	TRBJ1-1	TGTGCCAGCAGCTTAATGGGACAGGTGGCTTTCTTT	CASSLMGQVAFF
TRBV11-3	18	.	.	TRBJ2-7	TGTGCCAGCAGCCTTCGAGGGGCAGGCAGTAGTAGGGTGTACGAGCAGTACTTC	CASSLRGAGSSRVYEQYF
TRBV2	15	.	.	TRBJ1-2	TGTGCCAGCAGTGAAGCTTGGAGGGGACGAAATGGCTACACCTTC	CASSEAWRGRNGYTF
TRBV2	12	.	.	TRBJ1-4	TGTGCCAGCGTGGCAGCTAATGAAAAACTGTTTTTT	CASVAANEKLFF
TRBV6-5	13	.	.	TRBJ1-1	TGTGCCAGCAGCAAAGCTCCTACTCTCGAAGCTTTCTTT	CASSKAPTLEAFF
TRBV19	13	.	.	TRBJ1-1	TGTGCCAGTAGTATAGCGCAGAACACTGAAGCTTTCTTT	CASSIAQNTEAFF
TRBV25-1	16	.	TRBD1	TRBJ1-1	TGTGCCAGCATAACGGGACAGGGTGATAAGGACACTGAAGCTTTCTTT	CASITGQGDKDTEAFF
TRBV11-1	15	.	.	TRBJ1-4	TGTGCCAGCAGTCCCCGGAAAGGGAGTCGAGAAAAACTGTTTTTT	CASSPRKGSREKLFF
TRBV18	18	.	TRBD2	TRBJ2-1	TGTGCCAGCTCACCCGGGACTAGCGGGGGCGGTAACCTAAATGAGCAGTTCTTC	CASSPGTSGGGNLNEQFF
TRBV19	13	once	.	TRBJ1-3	TGTGCCAGTAGACAGGGAAATGGAAACACCATATATTTT	CASRQGNGNTIYF
TRBV6-1	15	.	TRBD2	TRBJ2-4	TGTGCCAGCAGTGAATATGGGACTAGGGACAACATTCAGTACTTC	CASSEYGTRDNIQYF
TRBV27	14	.	TRBD1	TRBJ2-7	TGTGCCAGCACTAGGGACAGCCTTTCCTACGAGCAGTACTTC	CASTRDSLSYEQYF
TRBV7-8	15	.	TRBD1	TRBJ2-5	TGTGCCAGCAGCTTAGCCAGGGGGCGATCGGAGACCCAGTACTTC	CASSLARGRSETQYF
TRBV11-2	15	.	.	TRBJ2-5	TGTGCCAGCAGCCCCCGGGGAGCGGTAGGGGAGACCCAGTACTTC	CASSPRGAVGETQYF
TRBV6-1	12	.	TRBD2	TRBJ2-7	TGTGCCAGCAGGGGGGGGACGGCAGAGCAGTACTTC	CASRGGTAEQYF
TRBV7-9	12	.	.	TRBJ2-5	TGTGCCAGCAGCTTCGCTGGTGAGACCCAGTACTTC	CASSFAGETQYF